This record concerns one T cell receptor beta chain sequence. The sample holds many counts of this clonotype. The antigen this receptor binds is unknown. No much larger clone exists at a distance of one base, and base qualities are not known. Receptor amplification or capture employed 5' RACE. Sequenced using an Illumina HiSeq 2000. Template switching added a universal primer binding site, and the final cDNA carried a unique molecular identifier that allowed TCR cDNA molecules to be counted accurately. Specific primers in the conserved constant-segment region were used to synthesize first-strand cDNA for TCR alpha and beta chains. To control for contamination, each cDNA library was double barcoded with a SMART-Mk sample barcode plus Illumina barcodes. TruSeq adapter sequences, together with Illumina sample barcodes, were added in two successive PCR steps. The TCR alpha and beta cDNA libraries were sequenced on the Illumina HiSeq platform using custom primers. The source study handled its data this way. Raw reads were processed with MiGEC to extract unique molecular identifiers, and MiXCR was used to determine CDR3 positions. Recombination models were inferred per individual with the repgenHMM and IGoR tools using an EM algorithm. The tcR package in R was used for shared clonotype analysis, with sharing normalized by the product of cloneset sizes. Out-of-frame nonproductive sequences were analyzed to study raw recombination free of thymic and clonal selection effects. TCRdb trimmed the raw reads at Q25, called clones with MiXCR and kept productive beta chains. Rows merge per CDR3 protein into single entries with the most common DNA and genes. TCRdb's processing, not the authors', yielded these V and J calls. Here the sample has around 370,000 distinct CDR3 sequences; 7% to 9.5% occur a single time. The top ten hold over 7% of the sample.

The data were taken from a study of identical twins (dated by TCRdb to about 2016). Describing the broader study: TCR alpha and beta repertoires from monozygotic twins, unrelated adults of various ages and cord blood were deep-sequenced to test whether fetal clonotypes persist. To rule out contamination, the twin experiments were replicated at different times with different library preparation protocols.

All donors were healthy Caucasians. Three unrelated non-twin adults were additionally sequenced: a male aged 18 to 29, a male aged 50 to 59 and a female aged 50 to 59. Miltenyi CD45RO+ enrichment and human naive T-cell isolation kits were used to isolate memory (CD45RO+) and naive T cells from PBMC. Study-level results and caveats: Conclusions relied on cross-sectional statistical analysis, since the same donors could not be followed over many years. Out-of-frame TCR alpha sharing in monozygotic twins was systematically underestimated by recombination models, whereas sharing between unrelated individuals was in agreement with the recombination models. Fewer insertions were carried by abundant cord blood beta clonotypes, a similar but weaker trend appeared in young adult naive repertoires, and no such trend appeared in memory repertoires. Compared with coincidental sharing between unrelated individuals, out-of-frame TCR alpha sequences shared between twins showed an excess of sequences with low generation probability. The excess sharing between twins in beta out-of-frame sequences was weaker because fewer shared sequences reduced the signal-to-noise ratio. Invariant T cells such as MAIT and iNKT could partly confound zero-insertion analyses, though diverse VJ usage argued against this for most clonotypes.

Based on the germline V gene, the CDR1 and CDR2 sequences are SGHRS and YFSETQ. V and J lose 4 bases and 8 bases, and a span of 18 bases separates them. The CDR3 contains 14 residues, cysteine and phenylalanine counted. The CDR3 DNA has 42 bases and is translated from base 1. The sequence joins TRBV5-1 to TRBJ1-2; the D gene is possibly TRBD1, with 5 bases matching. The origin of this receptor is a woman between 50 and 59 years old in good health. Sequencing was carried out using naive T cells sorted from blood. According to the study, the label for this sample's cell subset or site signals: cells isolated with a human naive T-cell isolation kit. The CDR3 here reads CASSLGTAQEGYTF. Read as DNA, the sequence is TGCGCCAGCAGCCTGGGGACCGCCCAGGAAGGCTACACCTTC.